This T cell receptor beta chain was identified during a study of CD8+CD57+ T cells in acquired aplastic anemia. Profiles of TCR beta VDJ and CDR3 were generated from a genomic DNA template. One entry per CDR3 protein results from TCRdb running MiXCR on the reads. Altogether 350,000 to 450,000 distinct CDR3 sequences are present, 65% to 80% being singletons, with the ten largest covering approximately 3.9%. The CDR3 is made up of 15 amino acids. V was pared by 4 bases and J by 4 bases, with 17 bases between. Germline V gives CDR1 MGHDK, CDR2 SYGVNS. The receptor was isolated from a human donor in good health, serving as a control. J is TRBJ2-7 and V is TRBV25-1, with D possibly matching TRBD1 (5 bases). Input material: sorted CD4+, CD8+, or CD8+CD57+ T cells (not recorded which) from PBMCs. DNA of the CDR3: TGTGCCAGCAGTGTGCTTGCAGGGCAATCGTACGAGCAGTACTTC. Its translation is CASSVLAGQSYEQYF.